This is a list of T cell receptor beta chains from one sample in a study of CD8 T cells in ankylosing spondylitis. TCRdb re-called the 5' RACE reads with MiXCR, one entry per CDR3 protein. This sample has about 69,000 distinct CDR3 sequences, with approximately 5% found just once. The sequenced sample was blood, either unsorted or a sorted T cell fraction (not recorded which). Every receptor here comes from a male donor with ankylosing spondylitis or in good health (not recorded which). Each CDR3 is given with its conserved first and last residue. The order of the fields is D gene, V gene, clone size, J gene, CDR3 protein, CDR3 DNA. The D gene is left open where the match is weak. Clone size is shown for a subset of rows, as once, few, many or a class of expanded clone.

>TRBD2|TRBV29-1|many|TRBJ2-3
CSVRTSGGAADTQYF
TGCAGCGTCCGAACTAGCGGGGGGGCGGCAGATACGCAGTATTTT
>TRBD1|TRBV14|many|TRBJ2-5
CASSQVDREETQYF
TGTGCCAGCAGCCAAGTGGACAGGGAAGAGACCCAGTACTTC
>TRBD1|TRBV3-1|many|TRBJ1-6
CASSQRDSNSPLHF
TGTGCCAGCAGCCAACGGGACAGCAATTCACCCCTCCACTTT
>TRBD1|TRBV29-1|many|TRBJ1-1
CSALRFQGARTEAFF
TGCAGCGCCCTCAGATTTCAGGGGGCGAGGACTGAAGCTTTCTTT
>-|TRBV10-3|many|TRBJ2-1
CAISDLSNNEQFF
TGTGCCATCAGTGATTTAAGCAACAATGAGCAGTTCTTC
>-|TRBV28|many|TRBJ2-7
CATYVGGIEQYF
TGTGCCACCTACGTAGGGGGAATCGAGCAGTACTTC
>-|TRBV29-1|many|TRBJ2-5
CSVFYQETQYF
TGCAGCGTATTCTACCAAGAGACCCAGTACTTC
>TRBD1|TRBV27|many|TRBJ1-6
CASSWGRDRYSPLHF
TGTGCCAGCAGCTGGGGGAGGGACAGGTATTCACCCCTCCACTTT
>-|TRBV27|many|TRBJ2-2
CASSSRNTGELFF
TGTGCCAGCAGTTCTAGGAACACCGGGGAGCTGTTTTTT
>TRBD2|TRBV7-9|-|TRBJ2-5
CASTTSGGALETQYF
TGTGCCAGCACCACGTCCGGGGGGGCGTTAGAGACCCAGTACTTC
>-|TRBV28|many|TRBJ1-6
CASRQGMFRVSPLHF
TGTGCCAGCAGGCAGGGTATGTTCCGAGTTTCACCCCTCCACTTT
>TRBD2|TRBV20-1|many|TRBJ2-5
CSARLAGAQETQYF
TGCAGTGCCCGACTAGCGGGGGCCCAAGAGACCCAGTACTTC
>TRBD2|TRBV7-2|many|TRBJ2-1
CASSLLAESYNEQFF
TGTGCCAGCAGCCTACTAGCGGAGTCATACAATGAGCAGTTCTTC
>-|TRBV12-3/TRBV12-4|many|TRBJ1-1
CASSQRVLDTEAFF
TGTGCCAGCAGCCAAAGGGTCCTCGACACTGAAGCTTTCTTT
>-|TRBV9|many|TRBJ2-5
CASSVEAAQETQYF
TGTGCCAGCAGCGTAGAGGCAGCACAAGAGACCCAGTACTTC
>-|TRBV4-1|many|TRBJ1-5
CASSQVFTLSNQPQHF
TGCGCCAGCAGCCAAGTCTTTACGCTTAGCAATCAGCCCCAGCATTTT
>-|TRBV9|many|TRBJ1-1
CASSMTDNTEAFF
TGTGCCAGCAGTATGACAGATAACACTGAAGCTTTCTTT
>TRBD2|TRBV20-1|many|TRBJ2-7
CSARLPGLATYEQYF
TGCAGTGCTAGACTACCGGGACTAGCGACCTACGAGCAGTACTTC
>-|TRBV7-8|many|TRBJ2-7
CASSLVGTLTYEQYF
TGTGCCAGCAGCTTAGTAGGGACATTAACTTACGAGCAGTACTTC
>-|TRBV6-1|many|TRBJ1-1
CASRGPWEEAFF
TGTGCCAGCAGGGGACCCTGGGAGGAAGCTTTCTTT
>-|TRBV5-6|many|TRBJ1-1
CASSHLVLNTEAFF
TGTGCCAGCAGCCACCTTGTGTTGAACACTGAAGCTTTCTTT
>-|TRBV5-1|many|TRBJ2-6
CASSPRTESTPGANVLTF
TGCGCCAGCAGCCCCCGGACAGAGAGCACCCCTGGGGCCAACGTCCTGACTTTC
>-|TRBV28|many|TRBJ1-4
CASTPDDGQSNEKLFF
TGTGCCAGCACCCCGGACGATGGACAGTCTAATGAAAAACTGTTTTTT
>-|TRBV12-3/TRBV12-4|many|TRBJ1-1
CASSLGTVNTEAFF
TGTGCCAGCAGTTTAGGGACGGTGAACACTGAAGCTTTCTTT
>-|TRBV5-1|many|TRBJ2-1
CASSLESLSSYNEQFF
TGCGCCAGCAGCTTGGAATCTCTTAGCTCCTACAATGAGCAGTTCTTC
>-|TRBV5-6|many|TRBJ1-2
CASSKDRILRGYTF
TGTGCCAGCAGTAAAGACAGAATACTCCGTGGCTACACCTTC
>-|TRBV15|many|TRBJ1-2
CATSRDSYGYTF
TGTGCCACCAGCAGGGACAGCTATGGCTACACCTTC
>TRBD2|TRBV12-3/TRBV12-4|many|TRBJ2-7
CASSSGGGNEQYF
TGTGCCAGCAGCTCCGGGGGGGGGAACGAGCAGTACTTC
>-|TRBV7-9|many|TRBJ1-2
CASSLVGAGDYGYTF
TGTGCCAGCAGCTTAGTGGGGGCCGGGGACTATGGCTACACCTTC
>TRBD1|TRBV6-1|many|TRBJ1-2
CASRSGTVYGYTF
TGTGCCAGCAGATCCGGGACAGTCTATGGCTACACCTTC
>TRBD2|TRBV28|many|TRBJ2-2
CASSETSYSGELFF
TGTGCCAGCAGTGAGACTAGCTACTCCGGGGAGCTGTTTTTT
>TRBD2|TRBV27|many|TRBJ2-7
CASSSLAGGPEQYF
TGTGCCAGCAGTTCACTAGCGGGGGGGCCCGAGCAGTACTTC
>-|TRBV20-1|many|TRBJ2-5
CSARTGEETQYF
TGCAGTGCTCGAACGGGGGAGGAGACCCAGTACTTC
>-|TRBV10-3|many|TRBJ1-2
CAISDGSGGYGYTF
TGTGCCATCAGTGATGGGTCGGGAGGCTATGGCTACACCTTC
>-|TRBV6-2/TRBV6-3|many|TRBJ2-1
CASSRLVSEQFF
TGTGCCAGCAGTCGTTTGGTCAGTGAGCAGTTCTTC
>-|TRBV7-3|many|TRBJ2-1
CASSLGWGAGNEQFF
TGTGCCAGCAGCTTAGGGTGGGGGGCTGGGAATGAGCAGTTCTTC
>-|TRBV7-6|many|TRBJ2-5
CASSLIVGGETQYF
TGTGCCAGCAGCTTAATCGTAGGGGGAGAGACCCAGTACTTC
>-|TRBV7-6|many|TRBJ1-1
CASSALAATNAEAFF
TGTGCCAGCAGCGCGCTGGCAGCCACGAACGCTGAAGCTTTCTTT
>-|TRBV20-1|many|TRBJ2-7
CSARPGQAMYEQYF
TGCAGTGCTAGACCGGGACAAGCAATGTACGAGCAGTACTTC
>TRBD1|TRBV20-1|many|TRBJ1-2
CSARVGQEAYGYTF
TGCAGTGCTAGAGTAGGACAGGAAGCCTATGGCTACACCTTC
>-|TRBV20-1|many|TRBJ1-6
CGGGGPFYNSPLHF
TGCGGGGGGGGGGGCCCCTTCTATAATTCACCCCTCCACTTT
>-|TRBV6-5|many|TRBJ1-1
CASRLGGTEAFF
TGTGCCAGCAGGCTCGGGGGGACTGAAGCTTTCTTT
>TRBD1|TRBV24-1|many|TRBJ2-3
CATHPGGGADTQYF
TGTGCCACCCACCCAGGGGGTGGGGCAGATACGCAGTATTTT
>-|TRBV12-3/TRBV12-4|many|TRBJ2-2
CASSLDRQTGELFF
TGTGCCAGCAGTTTAGATAGGCAGACCGGGGAGCTGTTTTTT
>-|TRBV20-1|many|TRBJ1-2
CSATDSMLNYGYTF
TGCAGTGCCACGGACAGTATGTTGAACTATGGCTACACCTTC
>-|TRBV9|many|TRBJ1-2
CASSSLDGNYGYTF
TGTGCCAGCAGCTCTCTGGATGGTAACTATGGCTACACCTTC
>-|TRBV19|many|TRBJ2-2
CASSSERPRTGELFF
TGTGCCAGTAGTTCCGAGAGGCCGAGGACCGGGGAGCTGTTTTTT
>TRBD2|TRBV20-1|many|TRBJ2-1
CSASRPRGDYNEQFF
TGCAGTGCTAGCAGACCGCGGGGGGATTACAATGAGCAGTTCTTC
>-|TRBV12-3/TRBV12-4|many|TRBJ1-2
CASSFGTGSNYGYTF
TGTGCCAGCAGTTTCGGGACGGGTTCAAACTATGGCTACACCTTC
>TRBD1|TRBV11-2|few|TRBJ1-1
CASSLDTGFMGQGDTEAFF
TGTGCCAGCAGCTTAGATACAGGATTTATGGGACAGGGGGACACTGAAGCTTTCTTT
>-|TRBV10-1|many|TRBJ2-1
CASSGLWGSSEQFF
TGCGCCAGCAGCGGATTGTGGGGTTCGAGTGAGCAGTTCTTC
>-|TRBV3-1|many|TRBJ2-7
CASSPTEKSSYEQYF
TGTGCCAGCAGCCCGACAGAAAAGAGCTCCTACGAGCAGTACTTC
>-|TRBV6-5|many|TRBJ2-2
CASRPSTGELFF
TGTGCCAGCAGGCCTTCCACCGGGGAGCTGTTTTTT
>-|TRBV27|many|TRBJ1-4
CASAPLGGSDEKLFF
TGTGCCAGCGCGCCTTTGGGGGGTTCGGATGAAAAACTGTTTTTT